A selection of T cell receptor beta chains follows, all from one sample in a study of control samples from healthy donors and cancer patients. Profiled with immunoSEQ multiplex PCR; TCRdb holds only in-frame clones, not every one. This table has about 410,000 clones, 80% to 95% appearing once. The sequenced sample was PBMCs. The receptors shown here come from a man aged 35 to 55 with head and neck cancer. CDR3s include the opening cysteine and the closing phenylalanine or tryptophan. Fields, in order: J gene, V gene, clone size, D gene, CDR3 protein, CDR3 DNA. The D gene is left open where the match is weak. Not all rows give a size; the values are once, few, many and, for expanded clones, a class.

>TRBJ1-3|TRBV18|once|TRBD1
CASSPPTGAGNTIYF
TGTGCCAGCTCACCACCGACAGGGGCTGGAAACACCATATATTTT
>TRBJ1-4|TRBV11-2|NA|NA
CASSLGSTNEKLFF
TGTGCCAGCAGCTTAGGGTCAACTAATGAAAAACTGTTTTTT
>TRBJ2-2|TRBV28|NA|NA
CASSLNRQSNTGELFF
TGTGCCAGCAGTTTAAATCGGCAGTCGAACACCGGGGAGCTGTTTTTT
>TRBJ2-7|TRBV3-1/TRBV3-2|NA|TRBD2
CASSQDPNRLAGASEQYF
TGTGCCAGCAGCCAAGACCCGAACCGCCTAGCGGGAGCAAGCGAGCAGTACTTC
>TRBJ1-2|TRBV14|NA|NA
CASSPARNYGYTF
TGTGCCAGCAGCCCCGCCCGGAACTATGGCTACACCTTC
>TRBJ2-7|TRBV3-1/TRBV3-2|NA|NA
CASSLGSYEQYF
TGTGCCAGCAGCCTTGGGTCCTACGAGCAGTACTTC
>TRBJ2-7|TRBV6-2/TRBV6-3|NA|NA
CASSPGFYEQYF
TGTGCCAGCAGCCCCGGTTTCTACGAGCAGTACTTC
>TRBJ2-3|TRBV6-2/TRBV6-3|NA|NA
CASSSTGTKGVDTQYF
TGTGCCAGCAGTTCCACCGGCACCAAGGGGGTAGATACGCAGTATTTT
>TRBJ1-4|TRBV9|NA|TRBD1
CASSAGEGALLDEKLFF
TGTGCCAGCAGCGCCGGGGAGGGGGCACTTTTGGATGAAAAACTGTTTTTT
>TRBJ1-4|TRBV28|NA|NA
CASSLRGDLPTNEKLFF
TGTGCCAGCAGTTTACGTGGGGACCTACCAACTAATGAAAAACTGTTTTTT
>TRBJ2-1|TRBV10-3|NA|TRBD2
CAARGGLAYNEQFF
TGTGCCGCCCGGGGGGGGCTAGCCTACAATGAGCAGTTCTTC
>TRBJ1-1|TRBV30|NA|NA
CAWSVPGHMAFF
TGTGCCTGGAGTGTACCCGGTCATATGGCTTTCTTT
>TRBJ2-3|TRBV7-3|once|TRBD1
CASSIQGAGLGDTQYF
TGTGCCAGCAGCATACAGGGGGCCGGGTTGGGAGATACGCAGTATTTT
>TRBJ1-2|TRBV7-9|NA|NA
CASSLAGTSGYGYTF
TGTGCCAGCAGCTTAGCTGGGACAAGCGGGTATGGCTACACCTTC
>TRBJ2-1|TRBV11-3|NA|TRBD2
CASSPGAGGREQFF
TGTGCCAGCAGCCCTGGGGCGGGAGGGCGAGAGCAGTTCTTC
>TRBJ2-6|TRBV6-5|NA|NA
CASSYSVSGANVLTF
TGTGCCAGCAGTTACTCTGTCTCTGGGGCCAACGTCCTGACTTTC
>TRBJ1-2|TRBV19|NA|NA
CASSRGWNYGYTF
TGTGCCAGTAGTAGGGGGTGGAACTATGGCTACACCTTC
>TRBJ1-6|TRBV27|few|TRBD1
CASSTRTGIFSPLHF
TGTGCCAGCAGTACCCGGACAGGGATTTTCTCACCCCTCCACTTT
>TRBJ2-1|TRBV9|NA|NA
CASSVDRNNEQFF
TGTGCCAGCAGCGTAGACAGAAACAATGAGCAGTTCTTC
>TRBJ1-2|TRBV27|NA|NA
CASKPTSKYGYTF
TGTGCCAGCAAACCGACTTCGAAGTATGGCTACACCTTC
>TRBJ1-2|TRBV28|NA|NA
CASSLFREDGYTF
TGTGCCAGCAGTTTATTCAGGGAAGATGGCTACACCTTC
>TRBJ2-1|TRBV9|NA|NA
CASSSGFAYNEQFF
TGTGCCAGCAGCTCGGGTTTCGCCTACAATGAGCAGTTCTTC
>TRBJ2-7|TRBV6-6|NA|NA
CASSYSTGSGYEQYF
TGTGCCAGCAGTTACTCGACCGGGAGTGGCTACGAGCAGTACTTC
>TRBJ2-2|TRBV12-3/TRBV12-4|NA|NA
CASSLATGELFF
TGTGCCAGCAGTTTAGCTACCGGGGAGCTGTTTTTT
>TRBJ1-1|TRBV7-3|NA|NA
CASSPRPDRTLSEAFF
TGTGCCAGCAGCCCACGGCCAGACAGAACCCTTTCTGAAGCTTTCTTT